The rows below give T cell receptor beta chains drawn from one sample of a study of blood T cell repertoires in COVID-19. Libraries were prepared by immunoSEQ multiplex PCR; TCRdb keeps only in-frame clonotypes and omits some of them. Of 200,000 to 250,000 clones in the sample, roughly 81% were seen once. The specimen was peripheral blood. The source of these receptors is a man aged 50-60 years who had recovered from COVID-19. Each CDR3 is given with its conserved first and last residue.

>TRBV18
CASSPSRTQGYNEQFF
>TRBV10-2
CASSESPGTSGPNEQFF
>TRBV15
CATSTGASNEQYF
>TRBV5-1
CASSLNGLASLDTQYF
>TRBV18
CASSKDRKNSPLHF
>TRBV10-3
CAISESTGYEQYF
>TRBV27
CASSLLGGGYGELFF
>TRBV18
CASSPPLPGRGLAKNIQYF
>TRBV3-1/TRBV3-2
CASSQGLLAAQETQYF
>TRBV10-1
CASSWTGGTDTQYF
>TRBV5-1
CASSRTSGNTYNEQFF
>TRBV19
CASSGDLMNTEAFF
>TRBV24-1
CATSDSRTSGRYEQFF
>TRBV28
CASSPQGLYEAFF
>TRBV24-1
CATSDFRTGNTGELFF
>TRBV6-5
CASTWRRNSPLHF
>TRBV18
CASSPLAGAGQETQYF
>TRBV29-1
CSIRQAFTDTQYF
>TRBV15
CATSRDYGSGSYEQYF
>TRBV7-2
CASSLSGLAPVTGELFF
>TRBV28
CASSTRTGGYSYEQYF
>TRBV5-1
CASSLPSGSFVETQYF
>TRBV5-1
CASSLILSNEQFF
>TRBV24-1
CATSDFRDRGQQFF
>TRBV10-2
CASSDRGISYEQYF
>TRBV15
CATQPRANTGELFF
>TRBV5-4
CASSADRAGYGYTF
>TRBV19
CASSMNSPQETQYF